This TCR beta chain was documented in a study of blood T cell repertoires in COVID-19. The CDR3 is 14 residues long. Trimming stripped 7 bases from V and 6 bases from J, with 19 bases between. Germline loops: CDR1 SNHLY, CDR2 FYNNEI. The repertoire was sequenced with immunoSEQ multiplex PCR; TCRdb's copy has only in-frame clones and lacks some. The sample lists 130,000 to 150,000 clones, 70% to 90% occurring once. The clonotype comes from a human donor with acute or convalescent COVID-19. The donor label of this sample is uncertain. Sequencing was performed on peripheral blood. This rearrangement joins TRBV2 to TRBJ2-7; D may be TRBD1 (5 bases). CDR3 region: CASTPIKGPGEQYF. In DNA form, the CDR3 reads TGTGCCAGCACTCCGATCAAGGGGCCCGGCGAGCAGTACTTC.